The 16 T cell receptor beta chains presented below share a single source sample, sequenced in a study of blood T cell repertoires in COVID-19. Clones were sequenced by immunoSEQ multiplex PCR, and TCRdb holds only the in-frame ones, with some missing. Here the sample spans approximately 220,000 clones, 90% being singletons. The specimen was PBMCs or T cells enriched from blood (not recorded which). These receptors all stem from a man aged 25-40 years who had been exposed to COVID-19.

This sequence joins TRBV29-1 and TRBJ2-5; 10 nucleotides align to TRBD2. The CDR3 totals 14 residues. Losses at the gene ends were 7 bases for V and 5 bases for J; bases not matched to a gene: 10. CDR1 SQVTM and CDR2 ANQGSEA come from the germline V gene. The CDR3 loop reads CSAAPSGGWETQYF. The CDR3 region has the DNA TGCAGCGCAGCTCCTAGCGGGGGTTGGGAGACCCAGTACTTC.

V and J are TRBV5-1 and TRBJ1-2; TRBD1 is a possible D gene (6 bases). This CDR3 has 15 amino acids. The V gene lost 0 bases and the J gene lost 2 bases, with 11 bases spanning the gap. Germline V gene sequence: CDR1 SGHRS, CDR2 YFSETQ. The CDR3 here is CASSLGGGSNYGYTF. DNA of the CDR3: TGCGCCAGCAGCTTGGGAGGGGGATCCAACTATGGCTACACCTTC. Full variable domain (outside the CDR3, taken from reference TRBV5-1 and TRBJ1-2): KAGVTQTPRYLIKTRGQQVTLSCSPISGHRSVSWYQQTPGQGLQFLFEYFSETQRNKGNFPGRFSGRQFSNSRSEMNVSTLELGDSALYLCASSLGGGSNYGYTFGSGTRLTVV.

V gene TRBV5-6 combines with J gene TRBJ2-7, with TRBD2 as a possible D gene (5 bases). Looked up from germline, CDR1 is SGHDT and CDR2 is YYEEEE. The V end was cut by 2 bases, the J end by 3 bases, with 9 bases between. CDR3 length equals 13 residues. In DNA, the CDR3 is TGTGCCAGCAGCTTTGCCGGGGACTACGAGCAGTACTTC. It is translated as CASSFAGDYEQYF.

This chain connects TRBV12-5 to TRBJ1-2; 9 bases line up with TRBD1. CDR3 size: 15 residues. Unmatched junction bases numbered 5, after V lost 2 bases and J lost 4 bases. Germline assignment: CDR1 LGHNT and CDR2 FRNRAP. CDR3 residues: CASGLPPGQGYGYTF. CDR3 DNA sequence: TGTGCTAGTGGTTTGCCACCGGGACAGGGCTATGGCTACACCTTC.

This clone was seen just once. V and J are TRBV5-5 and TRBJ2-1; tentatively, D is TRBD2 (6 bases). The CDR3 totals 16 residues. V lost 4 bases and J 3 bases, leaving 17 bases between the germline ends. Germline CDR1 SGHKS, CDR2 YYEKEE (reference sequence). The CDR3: CASSMGLFGNYNEQFF. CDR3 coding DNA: TGTGCCAGCAGCATGGGACTTTTCGGGAACTACAATGAGCAGTTCTTC.

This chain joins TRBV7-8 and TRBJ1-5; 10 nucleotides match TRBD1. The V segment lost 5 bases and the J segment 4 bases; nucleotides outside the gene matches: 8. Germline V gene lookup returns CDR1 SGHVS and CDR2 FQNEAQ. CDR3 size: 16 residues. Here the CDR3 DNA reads TGTGCCAGCAGCCCAGACAGGGGGCACCGAAATCAGCCCCAGCATTTT. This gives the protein CASSPDRGHRNQPQHF.

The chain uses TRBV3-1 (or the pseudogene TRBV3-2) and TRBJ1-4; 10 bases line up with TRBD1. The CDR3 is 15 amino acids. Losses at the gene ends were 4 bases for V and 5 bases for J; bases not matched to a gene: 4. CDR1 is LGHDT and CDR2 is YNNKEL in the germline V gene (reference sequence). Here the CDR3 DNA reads TGTGCCAGCAGCCGCACGGGACAGGGGAATGAAAAACTGTTTTTT. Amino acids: CASSRTGQGNEKLFF.

CDR3 nucleotide sequence: TGTGCCAGCAGACGGACGGGAAAATCCTATGGCTACACCTTC. Translation: CASRRTGKSYGYTF. This chain uses TRBV27 with TRBJ1-2; D is unclear. This CDR3 contains 14 residues. Germline values: CDR1 MNHEY, CDR2 SMNVEV (reference sequence). Trimming removed 6 bases at V and 4 bases at J, with 15 bases between.

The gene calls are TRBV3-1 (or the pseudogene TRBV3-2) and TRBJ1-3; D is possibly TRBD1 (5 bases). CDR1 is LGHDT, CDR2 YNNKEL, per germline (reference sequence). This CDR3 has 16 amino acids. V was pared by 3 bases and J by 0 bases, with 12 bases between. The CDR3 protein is CASSHNRLYSGNTIYF. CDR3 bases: TGTGCCAGCAGCCATAACAGGCTCTACTCTGGAAACACCATATATTTT.

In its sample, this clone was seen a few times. The DNA of the CDR3 is TGCGCCAGCAGCCAAGGGACAGGGGCATACAATGAGCAGTTCTTC. It specifies CASSQGTGAYNEQFF. The J gene is TRBJ2-1, the V gene TRBV4-3, with 9 bases lining up with TRBD1. In germline, CDR1 is LGHNA, CDR2 YSLEER. This CDR3 spans 15 amino acids. V was clipped by 1 base and J by 4 bases; unmatched bases: 2.

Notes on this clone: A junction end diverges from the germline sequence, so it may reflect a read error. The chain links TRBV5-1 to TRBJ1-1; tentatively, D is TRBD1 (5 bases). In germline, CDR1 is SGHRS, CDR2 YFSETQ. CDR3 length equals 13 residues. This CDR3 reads CATSPDTNTEAFF. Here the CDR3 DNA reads TGCGCCACCAGCCCGGACACGAACACTGAAGCTTTCTTT.

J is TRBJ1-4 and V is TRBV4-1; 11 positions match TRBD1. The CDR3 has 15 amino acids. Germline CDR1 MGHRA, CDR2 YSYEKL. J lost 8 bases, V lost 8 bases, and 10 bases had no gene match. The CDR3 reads CASDRTGGAGEKLFF. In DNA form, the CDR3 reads TGCGCCAGCGATCGGACAGGGGGCGCCGGCGAAAAACTGTTTTTT.

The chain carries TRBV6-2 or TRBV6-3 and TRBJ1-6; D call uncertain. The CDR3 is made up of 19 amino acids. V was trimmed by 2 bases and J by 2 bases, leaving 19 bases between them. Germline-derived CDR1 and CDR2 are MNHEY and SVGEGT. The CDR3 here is CASSYQLTRGLPYNSPLHF. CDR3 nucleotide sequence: TGTGCCAGCAGTTACCAACTCACTCGCGGCCTCCCCTATAATTCACCCCTCCACTTT.

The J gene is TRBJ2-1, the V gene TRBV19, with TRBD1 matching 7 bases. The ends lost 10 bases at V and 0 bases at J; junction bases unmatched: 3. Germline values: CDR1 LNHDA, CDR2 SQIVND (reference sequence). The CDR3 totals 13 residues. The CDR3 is CATQGDSYNEQFF. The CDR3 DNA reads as TGTGCCACCCAGGGGGACTCCTACAATGAGCAGTTCTTC. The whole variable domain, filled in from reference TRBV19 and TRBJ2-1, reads DGGITQSPKYLFRKEGQNVTLSCEQNLNHDAMYWYRQDPGQGLRLIYYSQIVNDFQKGDIAEGYSVSREKKESFPLTVTSAQKNPTAFYLCATQGDSYNEQFFGPGTRLTVL.

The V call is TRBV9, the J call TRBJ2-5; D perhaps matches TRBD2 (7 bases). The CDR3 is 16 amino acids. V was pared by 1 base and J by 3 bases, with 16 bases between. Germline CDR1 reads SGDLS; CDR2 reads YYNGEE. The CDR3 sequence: CASSVTPGGGEETQYF. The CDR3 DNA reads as TGTGCCAGCAGCGTAACCCCGGGGGGCGGGGAAGAGACCCAGTACTTC.

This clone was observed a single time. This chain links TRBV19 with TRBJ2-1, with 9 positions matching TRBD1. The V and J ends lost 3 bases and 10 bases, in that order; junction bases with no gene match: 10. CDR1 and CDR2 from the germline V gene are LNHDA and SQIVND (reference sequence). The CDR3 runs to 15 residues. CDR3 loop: CASSIYRGPVGEQFF. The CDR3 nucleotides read TGTGCCAGTAGTATCTACAGGGGGCCCGTAGGAGAGCAGTTCTTC.